The entry below gives a single T cell receptor (beta chain) sequence along with its context. Its antigen is still unknown. Within one base of it there is no much larger clone, and no base qualities were kept. The data originate from a study of blood T cell repertoires in COVID-19 (dated by TCRdb to the early 2020s). General notes on the study: Collaborator samples came from the United States, Italy and Spain and covered acute and convalescent phases of COVID-19. Subjects who had been exposed to COVID-19, were actively infected with it, or had recovered from it provided the deeply sampled blood TCRbeta repertoires that made up the dataset. Where HLA class I and class II types were available, the types were taken from metadata supplied by the sample provider, not from assay-based typing. A freely available public database, intended as a resource for researchers studying the immune response to SARS-CoV-2, is where the repertoires were released. The samples were drawn from two sources: the first 160 participants of the ongoing ImmuneRACE study, and 1,254 subjects contributed by 6 global collaborators. A de-identified subject ID, COVID-19 status, age in years and sex were almost always included in the sample metadata. The prospective study material was composed of cDNA or gDNA derived from T cells, B-cell-depleted T cells, or PBMCs.

CDR1 LNHDA and CDR2 SQIVND were looked up in the germline V gene (reference sequence). V is reduced by 9 bases and J by 10 bases, leaving a spacing of 16 bases between them. There are 13 amino acids in the CDR3, from cysteine to phenylalanine inclusive. CDR3 DNA only is kept here, 39 bases in frame from base 1. Results and caveats for the whole study, not just this receptor: The quantity of clinical and demographic metadata differed by source and by participant and was supplied without curation.

TCRbeta CDR3 regions were amplified from genomic DNA using the immunoSEQ Assay, a bias-controlled multiplex PCR. The original methods were these. Nucleated cell counts per sample were estimated from amplification of reference gene primers within the assay. To quantify the absolute abundance of each unique TCRbeta CDR3 rearrangement, sequence reads were collapsed and filtered. Productive Simpson clonality was computed per sample as the square root of Simpson's diversity index over productive rearrangements. The clones in this table, taken by TCRdb from immuneACCESS, are in-frame only. Not every clone is retained; where verified, under half of the shortfall comes from an unresolved V gene, and the cause of the rest is unknown. V, J and clone size are taken as reported in that table, and D and trimming were inferred from the DNA itself. The sample data list about 220,000 clones, and around 86% of these were observed just once. The ten top clones hold approximately 5.2% of the sample.

In Seattle, one collaborating source enrolled patients while the infection was active and tracked those patients longitudinally over the course of disease. The collaborating institutions used their own protocols to collect whole blood in K2EDTA tubes. For TCRbeta analysis, collaborator samples were shipped as frozen whole blood, as isolated PBMCs, or as DNA extracted from either sample type. This receptor chain uses TRBV19 and TRBJ1-6; too little of a D gene remains to name it. The sample consisted of peripheral blood. The TCR sequence derives from a woman between 65 and 79 years old with COVID-19, enrolled during active disease. The bases are TGTGCCAGCCGTATGAGGGCGGAATCACCCCTCCACTTT. It translates as CASRMRAESPLHF.